The sample holds many counts of the clone carrying this T cell receptor (beta chain). The antigen remains unidentified. Germline V CDR1 and CDR2: KGHSH, LQKENI. The V gene lost 3 bases and the J gene lost 5 bases, with 10 bases spanning the gap. The CDR3 length is 13 residues. RNA transcripts gave rise to amplified TCR beta CDR3 regions. HTBI primers drove first-round RT-PCR of the TCR CDR3. From the multiplex PCR reads, TCRdb called clonotypes with MiXCR, one entry per CDR3 protein. The sample lists around 300,000 distinct CDR3 sequences; roughly an eighth were seen once. Based on clinical symptoms, serum thyroxine and TRAb, thyroid ultrasound and orbital computed tomography, diagnoses were reached. Around 10 ml fresh peripheral blood yielded the PBMCs. The source of the sample is a study of T cells in Graves' hyperthyroidism and ophthalmopathy. The study's findings and limits: Ophthalmopathy could be told apart from stable hyperthyroidism with a 13 V-J model. Most expanded thyroid clonotypes above 0.001 recurred in blood.

This clonotype was obtained from a woman aged 40 to 49 with Graves' ophthalmopathy. The chain carries TRBV18 and TRBJ1-1, with D hard to call. Sequenced material: blood. CDR3 nucleotide sequence: TGTGCCAGCTCACCCATGAAAGGGACTGAAGCTTTCTTT. It translates to CASSPMKGTEAFF.